This T cell receptor (beta chain) originates from a study of OX40 agonist ivuxolimab in advanced cancers. Turning to the study itself: At roughly 80% male, the cohort had a mean age of approximately 60 years, ranging from roughly 20 to 85.

Produced via immunoSEQ multiplex PCR; TCRdb's table is partial and in-frame only. The sample contains fewer than 85,000 clones, around 80% of which appear only once. In germline, CDR1 is SGHTA, CDR2 FQGTGA. The CDR3 is made up of 13 amino acids. The V end lost 4 bases, the J end lost 2 bases, and 8 bases lay between the germline ends. This TCR derives from an adult with an advanced solid tumor such as melanoma, head and neck, liver or kidney cancer. The V gene is TRBV7-3, the J gene TRBJ1-1, with a weak D call TRBD1 (5 bases). This specimen consisted of CD4+ or CD8+ T cells sorted from blood, obtained in a trial of the OX40 agonist ivuxolimab. The CDR3 region is CASSSRANTEAFF. The DNA for the CDR3 is TGTGCCAGCAGCTCCAGGGCTAACACTGAAGCTTTCTTT.